This TCR beta chain appears in the sequencing data of a study of T cell responses to AZD1222 COVID-19 vaccine. This CDR3 is built from 11 residues. Trimming left V 1 base short and J 8 bases short, with 8 bases between. In germline, CDR1 is DFQATT, CDR2 SNEGSKA (reference sequence). Data came from immunoSEQ multiplex PCR; TCRdb stores just in-frame clones and leaves some out. This sample carries roughly 120,000 clones, around 82% of them seen once, and the ten largest clones take around 6.2%. For this clone: Its antigen is undetermined.

Study-wide results and caveats: Donor demographics were predominantly white British with a female majority; clonal diversity may be underestimated. There were repertoire samples only from the period after the peak T cell response. With two AZD1222 doses given, Spike-specific TCR breadth and depth both rose. Baseline testing showed seropositivity in only a handful of AZD1222 recipients.

The clonotype was recovered from an adult in good health. Here the sequenced sample was peripheral blood, taken on day 0 of AZD1222 vaccination. The chain joins TRBV20-1 to TRBJ1-1; D is uncertain. The CDR3 coding sequence is TGCAGTGCTAGAGTAACCCCAGAAGCTTTCTTT. This codes for CSARVTPEAFF.